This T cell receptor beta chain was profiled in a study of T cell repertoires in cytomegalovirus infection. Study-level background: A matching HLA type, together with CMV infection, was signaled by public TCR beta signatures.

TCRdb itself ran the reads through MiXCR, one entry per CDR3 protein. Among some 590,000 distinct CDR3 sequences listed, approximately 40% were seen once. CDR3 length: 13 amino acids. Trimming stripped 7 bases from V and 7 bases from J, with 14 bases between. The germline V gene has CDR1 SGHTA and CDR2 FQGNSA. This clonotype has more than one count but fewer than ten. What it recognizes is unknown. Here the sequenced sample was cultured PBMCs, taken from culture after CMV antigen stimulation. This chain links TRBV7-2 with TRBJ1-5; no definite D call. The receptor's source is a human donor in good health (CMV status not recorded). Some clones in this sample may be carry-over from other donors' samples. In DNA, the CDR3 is TGTGCCAGCACCAAGGAGGTTGGACAGCCCCAGCATTTT. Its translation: CASTKEVGQPQHF.